The source of this TCR beta chain is a study of graft-versus-host responses after intestinal transplantation. CDR1 is SGDLS and CDR2 is YYNGEE in the germline V gene. Germline trimming cut 3 bases from V and 2 bases from J; bases unmatched to any gene: 17. The CDR3 contains 21 residues. Overall study findings and caveats: Analysis identified GvH clones in recipient marrow, with some appearing first in ileum or blood.

As to this clone: Its antigen is currently unknown.

Clones were read by immunoSEQ multiplex PCR, and TCRdb kept only the in-frame ones, dropping some. The table shows 78,000 or so clones, with over 75% occurring only once. Sequencing used unstimulated CD8+ T cells sorted from spleen or lymph node cells, obtained before transplant. The chain is built from TRBV9 and TRBJ2-5, with 15 bases that match TRBD2. The sequence came from a human donor who was the organ donor for an intestinal transplant. The CDR3 DNA sequence: TGTGCCAGCAGCGGAACAGGACTAGCGGGGGGGCTCCTGGCCCCTCAAGAGACCCAGTACTTC. Its translation: CASSGTGLAGGLLAPQETQYF.